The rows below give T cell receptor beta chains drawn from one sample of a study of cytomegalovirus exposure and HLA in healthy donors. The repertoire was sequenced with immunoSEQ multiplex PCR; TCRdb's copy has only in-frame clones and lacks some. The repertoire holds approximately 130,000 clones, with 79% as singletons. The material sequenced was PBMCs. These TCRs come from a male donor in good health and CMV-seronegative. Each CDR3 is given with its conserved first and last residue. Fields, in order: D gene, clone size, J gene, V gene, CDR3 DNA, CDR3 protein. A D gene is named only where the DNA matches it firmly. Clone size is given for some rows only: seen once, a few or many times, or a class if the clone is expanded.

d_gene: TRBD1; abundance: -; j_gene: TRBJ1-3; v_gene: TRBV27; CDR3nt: TGTGCCAGCAGTCCCACAGGGGGCTCTGGAAACACCATATATTTT; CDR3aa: CASSPTGGSGNTIYF
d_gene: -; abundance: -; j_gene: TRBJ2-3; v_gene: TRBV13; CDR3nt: TGTGCCAGCAGCTTAGTTCGGGGGGCGGCAGATACGCAGTATTTT; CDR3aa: CASSLVRGAADTQYF
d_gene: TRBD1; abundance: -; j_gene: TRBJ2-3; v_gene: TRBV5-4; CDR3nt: TGTGCCAGCAGCTCGGCACAGGGGACAGATACGCAGTATTTT; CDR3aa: CASSSAQGTDTQYF
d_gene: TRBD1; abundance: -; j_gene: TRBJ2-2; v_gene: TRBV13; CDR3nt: TGTGCCAGCAGCTTCCGGGACAGGGTGAGCACCGGGGAGCTGTTTTTT; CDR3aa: CASSFRDRVSTGELFF
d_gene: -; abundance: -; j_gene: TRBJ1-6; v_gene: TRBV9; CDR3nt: TGTGCCAGCCGGGGGGAGGGACACAATTCACCCCTCCACTTT; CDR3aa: CASRGEGHNSPLHF
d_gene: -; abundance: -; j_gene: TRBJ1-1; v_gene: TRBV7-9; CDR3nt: TGTTCCAGCAGCATTCTCGACACTGAAGCTTTCTTT; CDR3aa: CSSSILDTEAFF
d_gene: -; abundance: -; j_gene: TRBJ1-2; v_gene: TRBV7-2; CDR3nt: TGTGCCAGCAGCTCCGACGGGGGGGGGAGCTACACCTTC; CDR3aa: CASSSDGGGSYTF
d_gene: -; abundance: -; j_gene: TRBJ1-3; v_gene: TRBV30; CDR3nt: TGTGCCTGGAGTCCAGTCCCGAGGGGAAACACCATATATTTT; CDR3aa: CAWSPVPRGNTIYF
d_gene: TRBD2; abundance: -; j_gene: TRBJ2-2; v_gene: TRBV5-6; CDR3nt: TGTGCCAGCAGTTTTTTTTGGACTAGCGGGGGAACCGGGGAGCTGTTTTTT; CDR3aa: CASSFFWTSGGTGELFF
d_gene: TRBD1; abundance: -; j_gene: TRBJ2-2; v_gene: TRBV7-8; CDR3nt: TGTGCCAGCACCGACAGGGCCACCGGGGAGCTGTTTTTT; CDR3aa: CASTDRATGELFF
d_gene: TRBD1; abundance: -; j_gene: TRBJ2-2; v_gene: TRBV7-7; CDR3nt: TGTGCCAGCAGCTTAGTAGAAGGGGGCGTCGGGGAGCTGTTTTTT; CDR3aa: CASSLVEGGVGELFF
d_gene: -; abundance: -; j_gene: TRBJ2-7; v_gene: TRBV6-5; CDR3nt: TGTGCCAGCAGTAGACCTGGGGGGGCTCCCTACGAGCAGTACTTC; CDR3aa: CASSRPGGAPYEQYF
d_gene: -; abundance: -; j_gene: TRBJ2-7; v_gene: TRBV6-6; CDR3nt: TGTGCCAGCAGTGGTCCCGCGAGCTCCTACGAGCAGTACTTC; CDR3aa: CASSGPASSYEQYF
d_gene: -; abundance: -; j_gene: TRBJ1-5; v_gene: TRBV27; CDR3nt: TGTGCCAGCAGTCTCAGGAGGGATCAGCCCCAGCATTTT; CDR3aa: CASSLRRDQPQHF
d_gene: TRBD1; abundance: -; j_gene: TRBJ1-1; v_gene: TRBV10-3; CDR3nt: TGTGCCATCAGTGAAACCCAGGGGGCGAACACTGAAGCTTTCTTT; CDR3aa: CAISETQGANTEAFF
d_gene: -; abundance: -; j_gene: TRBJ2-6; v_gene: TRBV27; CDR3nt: TGTGCCAGCAGACCGGCTGGGGCCAACGTCCTGACTTTC; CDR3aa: CASRPAGANVLTF
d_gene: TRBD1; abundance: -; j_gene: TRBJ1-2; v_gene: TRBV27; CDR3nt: TGTGCCAGCAGTATAGGACAGGGGGGCTATGGCTACACCTTC; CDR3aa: CASSIGQGGYGYTF
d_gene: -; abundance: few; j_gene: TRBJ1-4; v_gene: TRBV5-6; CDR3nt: TGTGCCAGCAGCTTCGAGGGCGCGGGGGGTCGGGGCGAAAAACTGTTTTTT; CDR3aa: CASSFEGAGGRGEKLFF
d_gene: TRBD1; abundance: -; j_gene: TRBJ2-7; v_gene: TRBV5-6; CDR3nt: TGTGCCAGCAGCAACCGGGACAGGGTCATCCACGAGCAGTACTTC; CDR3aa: CASSNRDRVIHEQYF
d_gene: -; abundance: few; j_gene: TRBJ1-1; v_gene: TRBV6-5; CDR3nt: TGTGCCAGCATTTTCGACGGTTCTAGCACTGAAGCTTTCTTT; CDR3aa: CASIFDGSSTEAFF
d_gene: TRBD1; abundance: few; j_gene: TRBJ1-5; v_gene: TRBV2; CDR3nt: TGTGCCAGCAGCTTACAGGGGTGGCAGCCCCAGCATTTT; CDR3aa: CASSLQGWQPQHF
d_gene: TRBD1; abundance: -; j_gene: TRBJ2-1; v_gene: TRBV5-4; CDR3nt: TGTGCCAGCAGCTGGGGGACAGGCTCAATGGAGCAGTTCTTC; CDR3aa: CASSWGTGSMEQFF
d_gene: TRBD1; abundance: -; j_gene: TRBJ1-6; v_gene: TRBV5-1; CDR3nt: TGCGCCAGCAGCCTCCGGGACAGCTCCTATAATTCACCCCTCCACTTT; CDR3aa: CASSLRDSSYNSPLHF
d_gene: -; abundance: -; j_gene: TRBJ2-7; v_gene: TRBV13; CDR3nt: TGTGCCAGCAGCCTAACAGGAACCCCCTCCTACGAGCAGTACTTC; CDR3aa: CASSLTGTPSYEQYF
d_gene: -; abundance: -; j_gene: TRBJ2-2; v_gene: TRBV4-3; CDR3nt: TGCGCCAGCAGCCGCGGGGCACAGGCGAACACCGGGGAGCTGTTTTTT; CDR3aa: CASSRGAQANTGELFF
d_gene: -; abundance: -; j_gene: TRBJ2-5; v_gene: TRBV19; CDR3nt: TGTGCCAGTAGTATCCCGAATGGGAGAGAGACCCAGTACTTC; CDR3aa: CASSIPNGRETQYF
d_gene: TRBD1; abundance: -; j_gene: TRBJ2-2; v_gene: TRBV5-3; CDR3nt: TGTGCCAGAAGCTTGACAGGGGGTTATACCGGGGAGCTGTTTTTT; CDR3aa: CARSLTGGYTGELFF
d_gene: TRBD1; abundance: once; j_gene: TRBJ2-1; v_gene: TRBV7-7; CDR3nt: TGTGCTAGCAGCACCGGGACAGGGGGGGCCTACAATGAGCAGTTCTTC; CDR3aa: CASSTGTGGAYNEQFF
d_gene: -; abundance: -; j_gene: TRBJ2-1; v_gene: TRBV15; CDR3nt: TGTGCCACCAGCAGGAAGGACTGGGAGCAGTTCTTC; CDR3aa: CATSRKDWEQFF
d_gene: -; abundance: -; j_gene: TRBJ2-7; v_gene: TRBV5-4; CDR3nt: TGTGCCAGCAGCTTGTACAGGGTATCTGGGTACGAGCAGTACTTC; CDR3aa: CASSLYRVSGYEQYF
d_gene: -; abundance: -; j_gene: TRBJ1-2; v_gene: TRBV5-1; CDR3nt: TGCGCCAGCCGGGACTCGATGAACTATGGCTACACCTTC; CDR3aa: CASRDSMNYGYTF
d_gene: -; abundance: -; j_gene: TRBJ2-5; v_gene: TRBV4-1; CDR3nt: TGCGCCAGCAGCCAAGAGGGAGGGGGCCAAGAGACCCAGTACTTC; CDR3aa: CASSQEGGGQETQYF
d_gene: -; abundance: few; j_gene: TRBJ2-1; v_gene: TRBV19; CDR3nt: TGTGCCAGTAGTAGCGATGAGCAGTTCTTC; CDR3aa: CASSSDEQFF
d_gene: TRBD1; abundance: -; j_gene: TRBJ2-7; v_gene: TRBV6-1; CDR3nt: TGTGCCAGCAGTGAAGGGACAGGGGGGCTCTACGAGCAGTACTTC; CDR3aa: CASSEGTGGLYEQYF
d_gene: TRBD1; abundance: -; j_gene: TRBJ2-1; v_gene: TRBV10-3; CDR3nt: TGTGCCATCAGTCAGGGGGAGCATGAGCAGTTCTTC; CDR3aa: CAISQGEHEQFF
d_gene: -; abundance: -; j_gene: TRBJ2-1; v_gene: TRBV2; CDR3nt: TGTGCCAGCAGTGAAGCACTAGGGAATGAGCAGTTCTTC; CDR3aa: CASSEALGNEQFF
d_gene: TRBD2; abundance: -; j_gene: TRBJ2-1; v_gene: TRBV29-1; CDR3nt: TGCAGCGCCGCTCAACCGGGACTAGCGGGGGGTGCTTACAATGAGCAGTTCTTC; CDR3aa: CSAAQPGLAGGAYNEQFF
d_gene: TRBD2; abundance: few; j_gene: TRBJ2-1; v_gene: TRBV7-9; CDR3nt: TGTGCCAGCAGCTTAGCCCCCAGCGGGGCTATCAATGAGCAGTTCTTC; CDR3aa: CASSLAPSGAINEQFF
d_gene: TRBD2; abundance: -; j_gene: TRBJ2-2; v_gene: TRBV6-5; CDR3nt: TGTGCCAGCAGTTACCAGCTAGCGGGGGTGAATGGGGAGCTGTTTTTT; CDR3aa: CASSYQLAGVNGELFF
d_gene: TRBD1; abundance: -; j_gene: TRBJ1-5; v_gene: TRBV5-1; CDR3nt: TGCGCCAGCAGCCCTGGGACAGGAGGAGAGCCCCAGCATTTT; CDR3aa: CASSPGTGGEPQHF
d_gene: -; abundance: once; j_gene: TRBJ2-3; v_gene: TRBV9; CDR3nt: TGTGCCAGCAGCCCAATGGGGGGGCGGGCAGATACGCAGTATTTT; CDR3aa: CASSPMGGRADTQYF
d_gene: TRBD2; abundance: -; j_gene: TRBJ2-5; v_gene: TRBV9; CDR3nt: TGTGCCAGCAGCGTAGCTAGCGGGGGGCCAGGGACCCAGTACTTC; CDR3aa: CASSVASGGPGTQYF
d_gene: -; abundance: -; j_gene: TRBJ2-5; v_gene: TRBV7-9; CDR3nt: TGTGCCAGCTCTCCTGAAGCTCTGGAGACCCAGTACTTC; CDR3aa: CASSPEALETQYF
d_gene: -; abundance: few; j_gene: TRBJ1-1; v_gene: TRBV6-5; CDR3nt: TGTGCCAGCAGTCCCGCAGGGGTCACTGAAGCTTTCTTT; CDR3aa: CASSPAGVTEAFF
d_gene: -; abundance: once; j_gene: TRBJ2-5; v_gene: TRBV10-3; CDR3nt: TGTGCCATCAGTGGACTCCAAGAGACCCAGTACTTC; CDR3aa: CAISGLQETQYF
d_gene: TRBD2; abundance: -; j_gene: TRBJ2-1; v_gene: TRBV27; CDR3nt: TGTGCCAGCAGGTTACTAGCGGGGTCATCCTACAATGAGCAGTTCTTC; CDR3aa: CASRLLAGSSYNEQFF
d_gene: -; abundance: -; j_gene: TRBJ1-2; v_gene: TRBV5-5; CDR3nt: TGTGCCAGCAGCTTGGCGGCCAGGAACTATGGCTACACCTTC; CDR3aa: CASSLAARNYGYTF
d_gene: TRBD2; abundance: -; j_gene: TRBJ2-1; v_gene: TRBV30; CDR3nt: TGTGCCTGGAGTCTAGCGGGGGGGCCATACAATGAGCAGTTCTTC; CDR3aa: CAWSLAGGPYNEQFF
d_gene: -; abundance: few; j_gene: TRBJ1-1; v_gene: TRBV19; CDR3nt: TGTGCCAGTAGTATAGAAACGGCCTCCGGGGCTTTCTTT; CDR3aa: CASSIETASGAFF
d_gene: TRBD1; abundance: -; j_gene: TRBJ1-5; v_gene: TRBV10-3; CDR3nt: TGTGCCATTTCGGACAGGGTGAGGGATCAGCCCCAGCATTTT; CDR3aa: CAISDRVRDQPQHF
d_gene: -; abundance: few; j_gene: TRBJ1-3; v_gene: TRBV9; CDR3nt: TGTGCCAGCAGCGTCGGAGTCTCTGGAAACACCATATATTTT; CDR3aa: CASSVGVSGNTIYF
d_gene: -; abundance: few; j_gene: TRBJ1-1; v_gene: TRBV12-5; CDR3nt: TGTGCTAGTGGCTGGACTTGGACTGAAGCTTTCTTT; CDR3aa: CASGWTWTEAFF
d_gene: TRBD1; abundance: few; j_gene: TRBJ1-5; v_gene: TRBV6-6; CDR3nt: TGTGCCAGCGCAGATACAGGGGGCAATCAGCCCCAGCATTTT; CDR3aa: CASADTGGNQPQHF
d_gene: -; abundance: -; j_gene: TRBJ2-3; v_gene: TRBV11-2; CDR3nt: TGTGCCAGCAGTTCCATAGCTGCAGATACGCAGTATTTT; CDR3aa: CASSSIAADTQYF